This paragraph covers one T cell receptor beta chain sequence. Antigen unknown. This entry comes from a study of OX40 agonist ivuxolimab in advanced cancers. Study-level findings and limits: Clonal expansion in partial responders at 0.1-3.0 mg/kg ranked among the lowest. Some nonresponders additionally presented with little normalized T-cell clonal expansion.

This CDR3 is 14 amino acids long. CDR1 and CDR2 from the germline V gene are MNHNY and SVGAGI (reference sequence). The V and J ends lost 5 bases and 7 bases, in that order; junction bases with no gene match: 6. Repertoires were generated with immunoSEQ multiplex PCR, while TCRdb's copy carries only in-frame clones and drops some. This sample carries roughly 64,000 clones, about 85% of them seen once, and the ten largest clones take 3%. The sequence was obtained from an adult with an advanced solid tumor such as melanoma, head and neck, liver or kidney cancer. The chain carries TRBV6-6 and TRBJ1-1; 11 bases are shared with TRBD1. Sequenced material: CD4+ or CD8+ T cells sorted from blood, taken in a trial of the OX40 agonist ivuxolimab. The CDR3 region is CASSTGQGAGEAFF. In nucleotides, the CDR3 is TGTGCCAGCAGTACCGGACAGGGGGCGGGTGAAGCTTTCTTT.